The 10 T cell receptor beta chains below all came from one sample that was sequenced in a study of blood T cell repertoires in COVID-19. Measured with immunoSEQ multiplex PCR; TCRdb has only the in-frame clones, and not every one. There are about 220,000 clones in the sample; 84% occur only once, and roughly 5% lies in the top ten. The sequenced sample consisted of peripheral blood. All receptors derive from a woman aged 55-75 years who had recovered from COVID-19.

The gene calls are TRBV9 and TRBJ2-1; TRBD2 agrees at 13 bases. After removal of 3 bases from V and 15 bases from J, the junction contained 3 bases not matched to a gene. This CDR3 has 12 residues. Germline CDR1 SGDLS, CDR2 YYNGEE. This chain's CDR3 is CASSGGLAGLFF. DNA for the CDR3: TGTGCCAGCAGCGGGGGACTAGCGGGGTTGTTCTTC.

This sequence joins TRBV7-9 and TRBJ2-3; possible D gene TRBD2, 6 bases. Trimming left V 5 bases short and J 1 base short, with 13 bases between. CDR3 size: 15 residues. CDR1 and CDR2 (germline): SEHNR, FQNEAQ (reference sequence). The CDR3 loop is CASSPRRVGTDTQYF. The CDR3 nucleotides read TGTGCCAGCAGCCCACGGAGGGTAGGCACAGATACGCAGTATTTT. The full variable domain, its missing parts supplied by reference TRBV7-9 and TRBJ2-3, is DTGVSQNPRHKITKRGQNVTFRCDPISEHNRLYWYRQTLGQGPEFLTYFQNEAQLEKSRLLSDRFSAERPKGSFSTLEIQRTEQGDSAMYLCASSPRRVGTDTQYFGPGTRLTVL.

The count of this clone is one. The rearrangement uses TRBV25-1 and TRBJ2-1, with TRBD1 identical over 10 bases. Germline lookup yields CDR1 MGHDK and CDR2 SYGVNS. The V and J ends lost 4 bases and 6 bases, in that order; junction bases with no gene match: 6. The length of the CDR3 is 15 residues. In DNA form, the CDR3 reads TGTGCCAGCAGTGCAACCTGGACAGGGGGCAATGAGCAGTTCTTC. Translation gives CASSATWTGGNEQFF.

This clone was observed a handful of times. V and J are TRBV10-1 and TRBJ2-7; 9 bases match TRBD1. Germline trimming cut 4 bases from V and 4 bases from J; bases unmatched to any gene: 5. The CDR3 sequence is 14 residues long. From germline, CDR1 is WNHNN and CDR2 SYGVQD (reference sequence). Here the CDR3 reads CASSVGQGGYEQYF. In DNA, the CDR3 is TGCGCCAGCAGTGTGGGACAGGGTGGATACGAGCAGTACTTC.

As to this clone: A junction end diverges from the germline sequence, so it may reflect a read error. This chain connects TRBV6-1 to TRBJ2-3; 7 positions match TRBD2. Germline loops: CDR1 MNHNS, CDR2 SASEGT. The CDR3 consists of 16 residues. In nucleotides, the CDR3 is TGTGCCAGCAGTGATTGGGGGGGGACTACAACAGGTACGCAGTATTTT. Protein: CASSDWGGTTTGTQYF.

DNA of the CDR3: TGTGCCAGCAGCCAAGCGGCCGGGGGCTATGGCTACACCTTC. This translates into CASSQAAGGYGYTF. The rearrangement joins TRBV3-1 (or the pseudogene TRBV3-2) to TRBJ1-2, with D maybe TRBD1 (5 bases). This CDR3 is 14 amino acids long. CDR1 and CDR2 from the germline V gene are LGHDT and YNNKEL (reference sequence). The ends were cut back, 1 base at V and 4 bases at J, with 10 bases in the middle.

The gene calls are TRBV4-2 and TRBJ1-2, with unresolved D. Germline V gene data show CDR1 as LGHNA and CDR2 as YNFKEQ. The CDR3 is 15 residues long. Trimming removed 4 bases at V and 7 bases at J, with 19 bases between. Here the CDR3 DNA reads TGTGCCAGCAGCCTCCTCCCCCAACTCGATCGTGGCTACACCTTC. Translation gives CASSLLPQLDRGYTF.

The V call is TRBV6-2 or TRBV6-3, the J call TRBJ2-1; D unresolved. CDR3 length: 14 residues. V lost 0 bases, J lost 10 bases, and 13 bases lay in between. The germline V gene has CDR1 MNHEY and CDR2 SVGEGT. The CDR3 here is CASSYSNPAREQFF. The CDR3 nucleotides are TGTGCCAGCAGTTACTCGAATCCTGCTCGGGAGCAGTTCTTC.

The chain has TRBV27 and TRBJ2-6; weak D call: TRBD1 (6 bases). V was pared by 4 bases and J by 0 bases, with 13 bases between. The CDR3 has 17 amino acids. CDR1 is MNHEY, CDR2 SMNVEV, per germline (reference sequence). The DNA of the CDR3 is TGTGCCAGCAGTTCTTTGGACAGAATCTCTGGGGCCAACGTCCTGACTTTC. Its protein product is CASSSLDRISGANVLTF.

A few counts support this clone. The chain has TRBV30 and TRBJ2-7; a possible D gene is TRBD1 (7 bases). The CDR3 length is 13 residues. V was shortened by 2 bases and J by 6 bases, with 14 bases between the two germline ends. Germline V gives CDR1 GTSNPN, CDR2 SVGIG (reference sequence). The CDR3 loop reads CAWSLQGGSEQYF. Here the CDR3 DNA reads TGTGCCTGGAGTCTGCAGGGGGGCTCCGAGCAGTACTTC.